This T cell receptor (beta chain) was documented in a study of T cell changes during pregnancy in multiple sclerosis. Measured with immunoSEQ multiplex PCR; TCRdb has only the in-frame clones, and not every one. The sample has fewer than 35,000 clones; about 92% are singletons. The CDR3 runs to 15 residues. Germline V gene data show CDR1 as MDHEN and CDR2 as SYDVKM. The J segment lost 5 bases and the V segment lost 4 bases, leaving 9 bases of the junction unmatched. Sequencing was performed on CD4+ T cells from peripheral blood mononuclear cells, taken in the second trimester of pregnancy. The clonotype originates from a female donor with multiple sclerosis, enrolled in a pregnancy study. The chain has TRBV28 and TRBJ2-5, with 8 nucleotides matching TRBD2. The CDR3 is CASSSLRLASETQYF. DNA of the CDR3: TGTGCCAGCAGTTCACTGCGACTAGCGTCGGAGACCCAGTACTTC.